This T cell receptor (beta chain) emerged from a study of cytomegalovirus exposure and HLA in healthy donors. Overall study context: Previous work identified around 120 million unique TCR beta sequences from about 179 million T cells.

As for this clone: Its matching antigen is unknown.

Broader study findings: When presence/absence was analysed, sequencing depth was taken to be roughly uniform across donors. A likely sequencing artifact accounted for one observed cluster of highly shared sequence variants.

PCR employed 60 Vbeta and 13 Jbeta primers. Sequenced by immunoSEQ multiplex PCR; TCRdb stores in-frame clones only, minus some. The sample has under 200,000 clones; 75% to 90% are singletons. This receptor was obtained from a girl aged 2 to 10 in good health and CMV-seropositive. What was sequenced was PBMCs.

The CDR3 nucleotides are TGCGCCAGCAGCTACCTGACAGGGGGAACTGAAGCTTTCTTT. Translated, it gives CASSYLTGGTEAFF. The rearrangement joins TRBV5-1 to TRBJ1-1; 9 bases are a match to TRBD1. The CDR3 sequence is 14 residues long. The germline gives CDR1 SGHRS, CDR2 YFSETQ. With V trimmed by 3 bases and J by 5 bases, 5 bases remained unmatched.